This T cell receptor beta chain was captured by sequencing in a study of T cell responses to AZD1222 COVID-19 vaccine. About the research overall: Pooling was applied to second doses at about 4 or about 12 weeks. Study-wide findings and caveats: Seropositivity was recorded at baseline in only five to seven AZD1222 recipients.

On this clone itself: The antigen is unknown.

Trimming stripped 4 bases from V and 7 bases from J, with 16 bases between. This CDR3 is 15 amino acids long. Germline V CDR1 and CDR2: MNHEY, SVGAGI. Produced via immunoSEQ multiplex PCR; TCRdb's table is partial and in-frame only. The table has approximately 140,000 clones, 85% to 95% seen once; the top ten hold 2.8%. This clonotype was sampled from an adult in good health. Sequences were derived from peripheral blood, sampled on day 0 of AZD1222 vaccination. The rearrangement uses TRBV6-5 and TRBJ1-4, with no clear D. CDR3 bases: TGTGCCAGCAGTTCCCTCCGAAGGGTTAGTGAAAAACTGTTTTTT. Amino acids: CASSSLRRVSEKLFF.